This TCR beta chain comes out of a study of cytomegalovirus exposure and HLA in healthy donors. Whole-study context: Genotyping showed around four fifths of approximately 430 donors falling in the Caucasian-associated ancestry cluster.

Both 60 Vbeta primers and 13 Jbeta primers went into the PCR. Per the original data handling: The authors later counted roughly 77 million unique TCR beta chains, about 11 million of them shared. Method: immunoSEQ multiplex PCR; TCRdb's copy keeps in-frame clones and lacks some. Clone size and the V and J calls come from that table; the DNA yielded D and trimming. The table includes 110,000 or so clones, over 60% detected once. The CDR3 consists of 17 residues. Germline CDR1 is LGHNA and CDR2 is YNFKEQ. Losses at the gene ends were 3 bases for V and 1 base for J; bases not matched to a gene: 5. The V call is TRBV4-2, the J call TRBJ2-1; the match to TRBD2 covers 11 bases. This TCR derives from a man between 18 and 29 years old in good health and CMV-seropositive. The source material was PBMCs. CDR3 residues: CASSHYLAGGSYNEQFF. The CDR3 DNA reads TGTGCCAGCAGCCATTATTTAGCGGGGGGGTCCTACAATGAGCAGTTCTTC.